This TCR beta chain emerged from a study of cytomegalovirus exposure and HLA in healthy donors. The study's findings and limits: In an earlier analysis, about 87% or about 30%: the productive usage of most TCR beta V segments. The HLA-A and HLA-B alleles of most subjects were reportedly predicted accurately from TCR beta sequences. Association of a missense DCLRE1C variant with TCR beta V- and J-gene trimming was reported in a later analysis.

In the PCR, 60 Vbeta and 13 Jbeta primers were used. Method: immunoSEQ multiplex PCR; TCRdb's copy keeps in-frame clones and lacks some. The sample has about 67,000 clones, approximately 67% seen once; the top ten hold about 1.9%. Regarding this clone: Its matching antigen is unknown.

The ends lost 2 bases at V and 6 bases at J; junction bases unmatched: 6. This CDR3 contains 16 residues. Germline loops: CDR1 KGHSH, CDR2 LQKENI. This chain uses TRBV18 with TRBJ2-2; 10 bases fit TRBD2. This sequence was found in a woman aged 25 to 39 in good health and CMV-seronegative. Source material: PBMCs. The CDR3 here is CASSPSSGGIAGELFF. As DNA, the CDR3 is TGTGCCAGCTCACCAAGTAGCGGGGGGATCGCCGGGGAGCTGTTTTTT.